The rows below give T cell receptor beta chains drawn from one sample of a study of beta chain features in type 1 diabetes. Produced via immunoSEQ multiplex PCR; TCRdb's table is partial and in-frame only. Among roughly 350,000 clones listed, roughly 11% were seen once. Specimen: naive CD4+ T cells from blood. These receptors all come from a woman between 25 and 40 years old in good health. CDR3s leave out the opening cysteine and the closing phenylalanine or tryptophan.

v_gene,CDR3aa
TRBV30,AWISGTSGTYEQY
TRBV9,ASSFGGGPTDTQY
TRBV14,ASSQEDTRGELF
TRBV19,ASSPRTSGGNTGELF
TRBV7-2,ASSLDLYQGSYEQY
TRBV28,ASLGETPVTYEQY
TRBV5-1,ASSPGTSGETQY
TRBV7-2,ASSLILAGGRQY
TRBV7-3,ASSKGQGYTGELF
TRBV7-3,ASSFASGSQETQY
TRBV28,ASPPRLAGPPNEQF
TRBV5-1,ASSFGDYEQY
TRBV7-2,ASSPPGQRYEQY
TRBV12-5,ASGLGLAPSTDTQY
TRBV18,ASSPGQGDGNEQF
TRBV6-5,ASTLDTNTEAF
TRBV30,AWSVLGWDTSQPQH
TRBV21-1,ASSTPGTGAYEQY
TRBV28,ASSPQGYARDTEAF
TRBV11-3,ASSLSRGTGDLTGELF
TRBV10-3,AISGFEETQY
TRBV2,ASTRGQASYEQY